This T cell receptor (beta chain) originates from a study of beta chain features in type 1 diabetes (dated by TCRdb to 2016 to 2019). About the study as a whole: Patients and healthy donors did not differ in mean age, gender distribution, total cell number or subset yield. A total of about 110,000,000 sorted cells were examined across all samples, and a strong correlation was observed between cell number per subset and RNA yield. The study compared TCRB repertoires of sorted circulating CD4+ T cell subsets between recently diagnosed type 1 diabetes patients and matched healthy donors. Whereas all 30 or so donors provided naive and central memory subsets, regulatory and stem cell-like memory subsets were isolated from just 8 patients and roughly 8 healthy donors. The research as a whole found: Naive, central memory and regulatory TCRB repertoires appeared to be more alike among patients than among healthy donors. Because small numbers of individuals were included in the HLA sub-analyses, any influence of HLA type on TCRB rearrangement was left unresolved. PCR may preferentially amplify shorter templates, but because patient and control samples were amplified and corrected together, any resulting skew would affect both groups equally. In all four CD4+ subsets, TCRB CDR3 length was moderately but significantly shorter in type 1 diabetes patients. At VDJ recombination sites, type 1 diabetes patients had fewer insertions and more deleted nucleotides, which implies abnormalities in thymic rearrangement. Sequencing cDNA rather than genomic DNA could over-represent highly expressing activated cells, although activation and CD3 levels did not differ between groups.

The entire amount of isolated RNA was reverse transcribed using the High Capacity cDNA Reverse Transcription Kit, so the sequenced TCRB transcripts were expressed ones. Naive, central memory and regulatory T cell samples underwent deep immunoSEQ sequencing, averaging about 3.5 million total reads per sample. Sorted cells were lysed in RLT buffer, and RNA was extracted using DNase-treated RNeasy Micro or Mini kits according to cell number. Each cell subset was processed on its own to prevent cross-contamination, while patient and healthy donor samples were processed together. Using the immunoSEQ multiplex PCR, TCRB sequences were amplified from cDNA into 87-bp fragments spanning the CDR3 region. Sequencing of the amplicons was performed on the Illumina HiSeq platform. From the authors' description of their analysis: PCR bias was computationally corrected using synthetic template baselines, reads within Hamming distance 2 were collapsed, and singletons that could not be merged were discarded. Reads were aligned to IMGT to assign V, D and J genes, CDR3 length, and insertions or deletions at six rearrangement sites. Within each subset, clonotype counts were normalized to sorted cell number, after which true diversity and Gini coefficients were computed with the tcR R package. Repertoire sharing was quantified using the overlap coefficient calculated on TCRB nucleotide sequences. Out-of-frame TCRB sequences from naive cells were analyzed to stand in for the pre-selection repertoire. TCRdb's version of the immuneACCESS table is confined to in-frame rearrangements and falls short of the full clone set. An unresolved V gene accounts for under half of the shortfall where checked; the remainder is of unknown origin. V and J calls plus clone size are reproduced from that table; the DNA served to infer D and trimming. The sample contains roughly 230,000 clones, over 8.5% of them found a single time. Around 0.037% of the sample comes from the top ten.

Trimming removed 0 bases from V and 0 bases from J, leaving 14 bases between the germline ends. From the germline V gene, CDR1 is SGHRS and CDR2 is YFSETQ. The cysteine opens and the phenylalanine closes a CDR3 of 17 amino acids. Of the read, only the CDR3 DNA is kept; its 51 bases are in frame from base 1. Each donor gave one peripheral blood draw, averaging roughly 0.11 L, which was collected into heparinised tubes. Naive, central memory, regulatory and stem cell-like memory CD4+ T cells were sorted on a BD FACSAria II using a panel including CD45RO, CCR7, CD25, CD127, CD95 and CD27. Every sorted population had a purity above 95%. PBMCs were isolated immediately by Lymphoprep density gradient centrifugation and stained directly without culture. Samples were stained and sorted in pairs, with one healthy donor and one patient per experiment, so that batch effects were minimized. This clone has only a few counts. This clone's antigen is unknown. No base quality information exists; no much larger clone differs at one position.

The receptor was derived from a woman younger than 35 in good health. What was sequenced was naive CD4+ T cells from blood. The sample's cell subset or site, from its label and the paper: true naive CD4+ T cells. The chain is assembled from TRBV5-1 and TRBJ2-3; no D gene is confidently identified. The encoded CDR3 is CASSLDPGLTSTDTQYF. The sequence in DNA is TGCGCCAGCAGCTTGGATCCAGGTTTAACTAGCACAGATACGCAGTATTTT. Beyond the CDR3, the reference TRBV5-1 and TRBJ2-3 genes provide the residues; the full variable domain reads: KAGVTQTPRYLIKTRGQQVTLSCSPISGHRSVSWYQQTPGQGLQFLFEYFSETQRNKGNFPGRFSGRQFSNSRSEMNVSTLELGDSALYLCASSLDPGLTSTDTQYFGPGTRLTVL.